A single sample is the source of the 25 T cell receptor beta chains below, sequenced in a study of blood T cell repertoires in COVID-19. The data were produced by immunoSEQ multiplex PCR, yet TCRdb's version contains in-frame clones alone and is incomplete. The sample has 200,000 to 250,000 clones; about 90% are singletons. The sequenced material came from peripheral blood. The receptors shown here come from a man aged 30 to 45 with COVID-19, enrolled during active disease.

The V gene is TRBV19, the J gene TRBJ2-2; D gene unclear. The V end was cut by 3 bases, the J end by 3 bases, with 8 bases between. The germline gives CDR1 LNHDA, CDR2 SQIVND (reference sequence). The CDR3 consists of 14 residues. The CDR3 sequence: CASSILSYTGELFF. The CDR3 DNA reads TGTGCCAGTAGTATCTTAAGCTACACCGGGGAGCTGTTTTTT.

The chain is built from TRBV7-2 and TRBJ2-1, with 8 nucleotides matching TRBD2. Germline V lookup: CDR1 SGHTA, CDR2 FQGNSA. J gave up 6 bases and V 2 bases, and 6 bases lay outside the gene matches. CDR3 size: 15 residues. In DNA, the CDR3 is TGTGCCAGCAGCTTATTCGGGGGGGCAGTCAATGAGCAGTTCTTC. It is translated as CASSLFGGAVNEQFF.

V usage is TRBV15 and J usage is TRBJ2-7; 8 nucleotides agree with TRBD2. Germline V gene sequence: CDR1 LNHNV, CDR2 YYDKDF (reference sequence). The CDR3 length is 15 residues. J gave up 2 bases and V 4 bases, and 7 bases lay outside the gene matches. The CDR3 spells CATSTQPGLAYEQYF. The CDR3 region has the DNA TGTGCCACCAGCACCCAACCGGGACTAGCCTACGAGCAGTACTTC. The entire variable domain, with the rest obtained from reference TRBV15 and TRBJ2-7, is as follows: DAMVIQNPRYQVTQFGKPVTLSCSQTLNHNVMYWYQQKSSQAPKLLFHYYDKDFNNEADTPDNFQSRRPNTSFCFLDIRSPGLGDTAMYLCATSTQPGLAYEQYFGPGTRLTVT.

V and J are TRBV6-6 and TRBJ1-2; 7 bases are a match to TRBD1. V dropped 2 bases and J dropped 10; count of bases not matched to a gene: 13. CDR1 and CDR2 (germline): MNHNY, SVGAGI (reference sequence). This CDR3 comprises 15 residues. CDR3 loop: CASSYNTGERKDYTF. As DNA, the CDR3 is TGTGCCAGCAGTTACAATACAGGGGAAAGAAAGGACTACACCTTC.

The V call is TRBV15, the J call TRBJ2-3; 9 bases agree with TRBD2. Germline trimming cut 6 bases from V and 1 base from J; bases unmatched to any gene: 8. The CDR3 runs 16 residues. From germline, CDR1 is LNHNV and CDR2 YYDKDF (reference sequence). The CDR3 protein is CATRAGTSSRTDTQYF. The CDR3 coding sequence is TGTGCCACCAGGGCCGGGACTAGCTCCCGCACAGATACGCAGTATTTT.

The V call is TRBV7-3, the J call TRBJ1-2; D is ambiguous. The CDR3 has 14 amino acids. The germline CDR1 and CDR2 sequences are SGHTA and FQGTGA. V lost 4 bases and J 0 bases, leaving 9 bases between the germline ends. CDR3 sequence: CASSSAGANYGYTF. In DNA form, the CDR3 reads TGTGCCAGCAGCTCCGCCGGGGCTAACTATGGCTACACCTTC.

V is TRBV19 and J is TRBJ1-1; no clear D. CDR3 length: 16 amino acids. Trimming removed 8 bases from V and 0 bases from J, with 19 bases in between. Germline CDR1 is LNHDA and CDR2 is SQIVND (reference sequence). The CDR3 loop is CASRDPYSSMNTEAFF. In DNA, the CDR3 is TGTGCCAGTCGCGATCCTTACAGCTCTATGAACACTGAAGCTTTCTTT.

The chain has TRBV28 and TRBJ2-1; a possible D gene is TRBD2 (5 bases). Germline-derived CDR1 and CDR2 are MDHEN and SYDVKM. V was cut by 6 bases and J by 4 bases, with 22 bases left in between. The CDR3 sequence is 17 residues long. CDR3 in DNA: TGTGCCAGCAGACTTAAAAGTGTCGGGGTTCGGTACAATGAGCAGTTCTTC. It is translated as CASRLKSVGVRYNEQFF.

The chain uses TRBV9 and TRBJ2-3, with D possibly TRBD2 on 5 matching bases. The CDR3 totals 14 residues. In germline, CDR1 is SGDLS, CDR2 YYNGEE. V was clipped by 0 bases and J by 14 bases, with 19 bases between them. The chain's CDR3 is CASSVDDSPSLGYF. CDR3 sequence (DNA): TGTGCCAGCAGCGTAGATGATTCCCCCTCACTAGGGTATTTT.

The chain employs TRBV18 and TRBJ1-6; 10 positions match TRBD1. The CDR3 consists of 15 residues. Looked up from germline, CDR1 is KGHSH and CDR2 is LQKENI. With 0 bases clipped from V and 9 bases from J, the junction kept 2 bases outside the gene matches. The CDR3 reads CASSPPGQGSSPLHF. Written as DNA, the CDR3 is TGTGCCAGCTCACCACCGGGACAGGGGAGTTCACCCCTCCACTTT.

V is TRBV6-5 and J is TRBJ2-7; 8 bases fit TRBD1. CDR3 size: 14 residues. The V gene end was trimmed by 2 bases and the J gene end by 2 bases; junction bases not matched to a gene: 2. Germline CDR1 reads MNHEY; CDR2 reads SVGAGI. DNA for the CDR3: TGTGCCAGCAGTTACGCACAGGGGGCCTACGAGCAGTACTTC. Protein sequence: CASSYAQGAYEQYF.

J is TRBJ1-3 and V is TRBV12-5; 10 nucleotides line up with TRBD1. The CDR3 consists of 14 residues. Germline V gene sequence: CDR1 LGHNT, CDR2 FRNRAP. Germline trimming cut 5 bases from V and 6 bases from J; bases unmatched to any gene: 4. Written as DNA, the CDR3 is TGTGCTAGTGGTACGACAGGGGGCCTAAACACCATATATTTT. Amino acids: CASGTTGGLNTIYF.

V gene TRBV4-1 combines with J gene TRBJ1-3; D is unresolved. Germline values: CDR1 MGHRA, CDR2 YSYEKL. The length of the CDR3 is 18 residues. Deletions cut 0 bases from V and 0 bases from J, with 15 bases between. The CDR3 region has the DNA TGCGCCAGCAGCCAAGAACTCTTCGCCGTTCGCTCTGGAAACACCATATATTTT. Translating it yields CASSQELFAVRSGNTIYF.

The rearrangement uses TRBV12-3 or TRBV12-4 and TRBJ2-1; a possible D gene is TRBD2 (6 bases). This CDR3 is built from 13 residues. Deletions cut 5 bases from V and 8 bases from J, with 13 bases between. Here the CDR3 DNA reads TGTGCCAGCAGTCGACGACTAGACGATGAGCAGTTCTTC. As protein: CASSRRLDDEQFF.

The rearrangement joins TRBV4-2 to TRBJ2-1, with a possible D match to TRBD2 (6 bases). The CDR3 sequence is 18 residues long. Germline values: CDR1 LGHNA, CDR2 YNFKEQ. V dropped 0 bases and J dropped 4 bases, with 19 bases sitting between them. CDR3 nucleotides: TGTGCCAGCAGCCAAGAATGGGTAGGAAGCGGGCGTTACAATGAGCAGTTCTTC. Protein sequence: CASSQEWVGSGRYNEQFF.

This clone has only a few counts. The chain is built from TRBV5-1 and TRBJ2-7, with D unresolved. Germline assignment: CDR1 SGHRS and CDR2 YFSETQ. The CDR3 totals 15 residues. V gave up 2 bases and J gave up 0 bases, with 12 bases separating them. In DNA form, the CDR3 reads TGCGCCAGCAGCTTAGAGAAAGAGAGCTCCTACGAGCAGTACTTC. It specifies CASSLEKESSYEQYF.

The rearrangement links TRBV19 to TRBJ2-1, with unresolved D. V lost 6 bases and J 5 bases, leaving 8 bases between the germline ends. The V gene's germline CDR1 is LNHDA and CDR2 SQIVND (reference sequence). The CDR3 runs to 12 residues. This CDR3 is CASSESNNEQFF. As DNA, the CDR3 is TGTGCCAGTAGCGAGTCTAACAATGAGCAGTTCTTC.

This chain uses TRBV4-3 with TRBJ1-4; D may be TRBD1 (6 bases). Per the germline V gene, CDR1 is LGHNA and CDR2 is YSLEER. This CDR3 spans 13 amino acids. Trimming took 4 bases from V and 8 from J, leaving 11 bases between them. CDR3 residues: CASSLQRGEKLFF. Written as DNA, the CDR3 is TGCGCCAGCAGCCTCCAGAGGGGGGAAAAACTGTTTTTT.

V and J are TRBV5-6 and TRBJ1-1; D gene ambiguous. The V end was cut by 0 bases, the J end by 1 base, with 7 bases between. The CDR3 runs to 14 residues. Germline V lookup: CDR1 SGHDT, CDR2 YYEEEE. CDR3 DNA: TGTGCCAGCAGCTTGGCACAGCAGAACACTGAAGCTTTCTTT. Translation gives CASSLAQQNTEAFF.

V and J are TRBV11-2 and TRBJ2-7, with D unresolved. The CDR3 length is 14 residues. Germline CDR1 and CDR2: SGHAT and FQNNGV. V lost 0 bases to trimming and J lost 2 bases, with 8 bases between them. The CDR3 DNA is TGTGCCAGCAGCTTAGATCAGTCCCCCTACGAGCAGTACTTC. Amino acid sequence: CASSLDQSPYEQYF.

The chain recombines TRBV6-5 with TRBJ1-4, with D unresolved. The CDR3 length is 15 residues. Per germline, CDR1 MNHEY and CDR2 SVGAGI. The V and J ends lost 5 bases and 0 bases respectively, with 10 bases between them. CDR3 sequence: CASSPYGATNEKLFF. The CDR3 nucleotides are TGTGCCAGCAGTCCATACGGAGCAACTAATGAAAAACTGTTTTTT.

The rearrangement links TRBV7-2 to TRBJ2-7; 8 bases agree with TRBD1. V was pared by 3 bases and J by 1 base, with 5 bases of the junction left unmatched. The V gene's germline CDR1 is SGHTA and CDR2 FQGNSA. There are 15 residues in the CDR3. The DNA of the CDR3 is TGTGCCAGCAGCTTTTCGGGACAGGAGTCCTACGAGCAGTACTTC. Translating it yields CASSFSGQESYEQYF. Based on the CDR3 plus reference TRBV7-2 and TRBJ2-7, the full variable domain is GAGVSQSPSNKVTEKGKDVELRCDPISGHTALYWYRQSLGQGLEFLIYFQGNSAPDKSGLPSDRFSAERTGGSVSTLTIQRTQQEDSAVYLCASSFSGQESYEQYFGPGTRLTVT.

The chain couples TRBV5-1 to TRBJ2-1; D is perhaps TRBD1 (6 bases). The CDR3 totals 13 residues. The germline V and J ends were trimmed by 3 bases and 10 bases, with 14 bases remaining between them. Germline V gene sequence: CDR1 SGHRS, CDR2 YFSETQ. The CDR3 reads CASSWRFGGEQFF. The CDR3 region has the DNA TGCGCCAGCAGCTGGAGGTTTGGGGGCGAGCAGTTCTTC.

The gene calls are TRBV5-1 and TRBJ2-1; D is possibly TRBD2 (6 bases). V dropped 4 bases and J dropped 9 bases, with 11 bases sitting between them. Germline CDR1 and CDR2: SGHRS and YFSETQ. This CDR3 is 12 amino acids long. The CDR3 spells CASSTWGVEQFF. DNA for the CDR3: TGCGCCAGCAGCACATGGGGGGTTGAGCAGTTCTTC.

V and J are TRBV4-1 and TRBJ2-3; D unresolved. Per germline, CDR1 MGHRA and CDR2 YSYEKL. Trimming removed 2 bases from V and 0 bases from J, with 9 bases in between. This CDR3 contains 15 residues. The chain's CDR3 is CASSQKTGSTDTQYF. CDR3 nucleotides: TGCGCCAGCAGCCAAAAGACTGGAAGCACAGATACGCAGTATTTT.